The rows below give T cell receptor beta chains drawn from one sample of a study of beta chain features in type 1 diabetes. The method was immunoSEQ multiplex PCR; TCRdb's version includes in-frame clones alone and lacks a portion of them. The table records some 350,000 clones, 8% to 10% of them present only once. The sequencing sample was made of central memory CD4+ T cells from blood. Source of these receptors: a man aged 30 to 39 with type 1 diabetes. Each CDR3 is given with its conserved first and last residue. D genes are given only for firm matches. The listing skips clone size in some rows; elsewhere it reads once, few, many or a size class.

TGTGCCTGGAGTGTGGCGGGAGTTACCCCCTCCTACGAAACGCAGTATTTT	CAWSVAGVTPSYETQYF	-	TRBV30	TRBJ2-3	TRBD2
TGTGCCACCAGTAGCGGGACGGGAAACATTCAGTACTTC	CATSSGTGNIQYF	many	TRBV15	TRBJ2-4	TRBD2
TGTGCCAGCAGCTTGGGAAGGGGGACAAAGCAGTTCTTC	CASSLGRGTKQFF	-	TRBV5-8	TRBJ2-1	-
TGTGCCAGCAGCTCACGGGGAGACCTGGGGGCTTCCGAGCAGTACTTC	CASSSRGDLGASEQYF	-	TRBV5-6	TRBJ2-7	-
TGTGCCAGCAGCCCCCCGGGTGGGACAGGGGGCTTTAAGCAGTTCTTC	CASSPPGGTGGFKQFF	-	TRBV11-3	TRBJ2-1	TRBD1
TGTGCCAGCAGCTTAGGGAGCGGCAATGAGCAGTTCTTC	CASSLGSGNEQFF	few	TRBV7-3	TRBJ2-1	-
TGCGCCAGCAGCTTGCTTGAGAATCATGGAAAACTGTTTTTT	CASSLLENHGKLFF	many	TRBV5-1	TRBJ1-4	-
TGTGCCAGTAGTATGCCCCACGGACAGGACTACGAGCAGTACTTC	CASSMPHGQDYEQYF	few	TRBV19	TRBJ2-7	TRBD1
TGCGCCAGCAGTCAACCGACAGGGGGAAGAGATACGCAGTATTTT	CASSQPTGGRDTQYF	many	TRBV23-1	TRBJ2-3	TRBD1
TGCAGCCCATCCGTGGGAAGGGGGGGACACTCTGGGGCCAACGTCCTGACTTTC	CSPSVGRGGHSGANVLTF	few	TRBV29-1	TRBJ2-6	-
TGTGCCAGCAGCCCCACAGGGGAGAATGAGCAGTTCTTC	CASSPTGENEQFF	-	TRBV7-3	TRBJ2-1	TRBD1
TGTGCCAGTAGTCCCGAGGGCAGACAAGCCTACAATGAGCAGTTCTTC	CASSPEGRQAYNEQFF	few	TRBV19	TRBJ2-1	-
TGCAGCGTTGTTTTGTCTAGCGCTTACCAAGAGACCCAGTACTTC	CSVVLSSAYQETQYF	-	TRBV29-1	TRBJ2-5	-
TGTGCCAGCAGCTACAGGCAGGGGGCCTATGGCTACACCTTC	CASSYRQGAYGYTF	few	TRBV7-9	TRBJ1-2	TRBD1
TGCGCCAGCAGCCTAACGACAGGGGGCGACGAGCAGTACTTC	CASSLTTGGDEQYF	-	TRBV11-2	TRBJ2-7	TRBD1
TGTGCCAGCAGTTTTCTAATTGCCTACGAGCAGTACTTC	CASSFLIAYEQYF	-	TRBV28	TRBJ2-7	-
TGTGCCAGTAGCCCAGCCCTATTGAACAATCAGCCCCAGCATTTT	CASSPALLNNQPQHF	-	TRBV19	TRBJ1-5	-
TGCGCCAGCAGCTTGGTGGTGGGGACAAGGAGAGGTGAGCAGTTCTTC	CASSLVVGTRRGEQFF	-	TRBV5-1	TRBJ2-1	-
TGTGCCAGCGGCTTAGTGCTGTCCTACAATGAGCAGTTCTTC	CASGLVLSYNEQFF	few	TRBV7-2	TRBJ2-1	-
TGTGCCAGCAGCTCCCAACAGGGGGGGGCTTACAATGAGCAGTTCTTC	CASSSQQGGAYNEQFF	few	TRBV11-3	TRBJ2-1	-
TGTGCCAGCAGCCGCCCCCGCCCCTACGAGCAGTACTTC	CASSRPRPYEQYF	-	TRBV27	TRBJ2-7	-
TGTGCCAGCAGCCAAGGGTCCGGGGCGGCATCAACTAATGAAAAACTGTTTTTT	CASSQGSGAASTNEKLFF	many	TRBV4-2	TRBJ1-4	-
TGCGCCAGCAGCGACCCGGGACAGGGGAATGAAAAACTGTTTTTT	CASSDPGQGNEKLFF	few	TRBV4-3	TRBJ1-4	TRBD1
TGTGCCAGCAGCTTGAGGATCGCGGGAAGCATTTTAGACGAGCAGTACTTC	CASSLRIAGSILDEQYF	-	TRBV5-4	TRBJ2-7	-
TGTGCCAGCAGCTCATATCCGACAGCCGGGGCCAACGTCCTGACTTTC	CASSSYPTAGANVLTF	-	TRBV7-6	TRBJ2-6	-
TGCGCCAGTAGAGAAGACTTCTCCTACGAGCAGTACTTC	CASREDFSYEQYF	few	TRBV5-1	TRBJ2-7	-
TGTGCCAGCATCTTAAACCGGGACCGATTCTCGATCTGGTCCAACGTCCTGACTTTC	CASILNRDRFSIWSNVLTF	-	TRBV5-6	TRBJ2-6	-
TGCGCCAGTACCGGGACAGGGGATTACGAGCAGTACTTC	CASTGTGDYEQYF	few	TRBV10-1	TRBJ2-7	TRBD1
TGTGCCAGCAGCTTGACGGCAGGTACCCAGACCCAGTACTTC	CASSLTAGTQTQYF	-	TRBV5-6	TRBJ2-5	-